This passage covers 20 T cell receptor beta chains from one sample sequenced in a study of blood T cell repertoires in COVID-19. The method was immunoSEQ multiplex PCR; TCRdb's version includes in-frame clones alone and lacks a portion of them. This table has 250,000 to 350,000 clones, over 75% appearing once. Input material: PBMCs or T cells enriched from blood (not recorded which). All receptors come from a woman in her thirties who had recovered from COVID-19.

The J gene is TRBJ2-3, the V gene TRBV28, with 9 bases lining up with TRBD2. This CDR3 is built from 21 residues. Germline V gives CDR1 MDHEN, CDR2 SYDVKM. With 4 bases clipped from V and 4 bases from J, the junction kept 24 bases outside the gene matches. CDR3 in DNA: TGTGCCAGCAGTTCCCAGTTGTTTTATAGCGGGAGTAGGGGAGGGCCAGATACGCAGTATTTT. Its protein product is CASSSQLFYSGSRGGPDTQYF.

V gene TRBV9 combines with J gene TRBJ2-7; perhaps TRBD2 as D (5 bases). The CDR3 length is 16 residues. V lost 1 base to trimming and J lost 3 bases, with 17 bases between them. From germline, CDR1 is SGDLS and CDR2 YYNGEE. In DNA, the CDR3 is TGTGCCAGCAGCGTATCTCGTTATAGCGTGAACTACGAGCAGTACTTC. Encoded protein: CASSVSRYSVNYEQYF. The full variable domain, with the rest looked up from reference TRBV9 and TRBJ2-7, is DSGVTQTPKHLITATGQRVTLRCSPRSGDLSVYWYQQSLDQGLQFLIQYYNGEERAKGNILERFSAQQFPDLHSELNLSSLELGDSALYFCASSVSRYSVNYEQYFGPGTRLTVT.

The J gene is TRBJ1-5, the V gene TRBV10-3; D remains ambiguous. Deletions cut 2 bases from V and 6 bases from J, with 5 bases between. The CDR3 consists of 12 residues. Germline V gives CDR1 ENHRY, CDR2 SYGVKD. The CDR3 spells CAISEPSQPQHF. CDR3 DNA sequence: TGTGCCATCAGTGAGCCTAGTCAGCCCCAGCATTTT.

The rearrangement joins TRBV30 to TRBJ2-1; D is ambiguous. V was clipped by 5 bases and J by 3 bases, with 14 bases between them. The CDR3 is 14 residues long. Germline values: CDR1 GTSNPN, CDR2 SVGIG (reference sequence). The chain's CDR3 is CAWALDPLYNEQFF. CDR3 DNA: TGTGCCTGGGCCCTAGACCCACTCTACAATGAGCAGTTCTTC. The full variable domain, its missing parts supplied by reference TRBV30 and TRBJ2-1, is SQTIHQWPATLVQPVGSPLSLECTVEGTSNPNLYWYRQAAGRGLQLLFYSVGIGQISSEVPQNLSASRPQDRQFILSSKKLLLSDSGFYLCAWALDPLYNEQFFGPGTRLTVL.

The chain recombines TRBV30 with TRBJ2-3; 8 bases align to TRBD2. The CDR3 spans 14 residues. From germline, CDR1 is GTSNPN and CDR2 SVGIG (reference sequence). J lost 8 bases, V lost 3 bases, and 10 bases had no gene match. CDR3 region: CAWRSGGWMSTQYF. DNA of the CDR3: TGTGCCTGGAGAAGCGGGGGTTGGATGAGTACGCAGTATTTT. The full variable domain, completed using reference TRBV30 and TRBJ2-3, is SQTIHQWPATLVQPVGSPLSLECTVEGTSNPNLYWYRQAAGRGLQLLFYSVGIGQISSEVPQNLSASRPQDRQFILSSKKLLLSDSGFYLCAWRSGGWMSTQYFGPGTRLTVL.

The chain has TRBV12-3 or TRBV12-4 and TRBJ2-1; possible D gene TRBD2, 6 bases. The CDR3 length is 13 residues. V lost 10 bases, J lost 7 bases, and 17 bases lay in between. CDR3 bases: TGTGCCATACAATGGAGGGAGTGGAATGAGCAGTTCTTC. This translates into CAIQWREWNEQFF.

The chain is built from TRBV28 and TRBJ1-5, with D maybe TRBD1 (6 bases). Per germline, CDR1 MDHEN and CDR2 SYDVKM. Trimming pared 6 bases from V and 6 bases from J, leaving 15 bases between. CDR3 length equals 14 residues. CDR3 in DNA: TGTGCCAGCAGACCGGCGGGGGGCCCTCAGCCCCAGCATTTT. This gives the protein CASRPAGGPQPQHF.

J is TRBJ2-5 and V is TRBV11-2; 11 bases agree with TRBD1. CDR1 SGHAT and CDR2 FQNNGV come from the germline V gene. J lost 1 base, V lost 3 bases, and 4 bases had no gene match. This CDR3 is 16 amino acids long. CDR3 sequence: CASSLTGTGGQETQYF. DNA of the CDR3: TGTGCCAGCAGCTTGACCGGGACAGGGGGCCAAGAGACCCAGTACTTC.

The rearrangement links TRBV18 to TRBJ2-7; TRBD1 aligns across 9 bases. The J segment lost 4 bases and the V segment lost 5 bases, leaving 6 bases of the junction unmatched. This CDR3 region has 14 residues. Germline lookup yields CDR1 KGHSH and CDR2 LQKENI. The CDR3: CASSIRQGEYEQYF. The CDR3 bases are TGTGCCAGCTCAATCAGACAGGGGGAGTACGAGCAGTACTTC. The full variable domain, in which reference TRBV18 and TRBJ2-7 provide the parts outside the CDR3, is NAGVMQNPRHLVRRRGQEARLRCSPMKGHSHVYWYRQLPEEGLKFMVYLQKENIIDESGMPKERFSAEFPKEGPSILRIQQVVRGDSAAYFCASSIRQGEYEQYFGPGTRLTVT.

The rearrangement links TRBV29-1 to TRBJ1-2, with unresolved D. Germline V CDR1 and CDR2: SQVTM, ANQGSEA. Trimming took 3 bases from V and 5 from J, leaving 7 bases between them. The CDR3 consists of 11 residues. CDR3 sequence (DNA): TGCAGCGTTGAGCATCAGTATGGCTACACCTTC. This encodes CSVEHQYGYTF.

The chain links TRBV29-1 to TRBJ1-1; D ambiguous. The germline V gene encodes CDR1 SQVTM and CDR2 ANQGSEA. V was trimmed by 6 bases and J by 5 bases, leaving 16 bases between them. The CDR3 totals 13 residues. This CDR3 reads CSVRLGSRTEAFF. CDR3 DNA sequence: TGCAGCGTCCGACTGGGTTCAAGGACTGAAGCTTTCTTT.

J is TRBJ2-7 and V is TRBV12-3 or TRBV12-4; D is unclear. The CDR3 totals 12 residues. Trimming shortened V by 7 bases and J by 6 bases, and 13 bases separated the two germline ends. The CDR3 region is CASTLGLGEQYF. The CDR3 nucleotides read TGTGCCAGCACCCTCGGTCTCGGCGAGCAGTACTTC.

The chain uses TRBV29-1 and TRBJ1-1; D not certain. Germline V lookup: CDR1 SQVTM, CDR2 ANQGSEA. The CDR3 loop spans 13 amino acids. V was trimmed by 8 bases and J by 1 base, leaving 14 bases between them. The CDR3 nucleotides read TGCAGCCCAGCGTTGACTGGGAACACTGAAGCTTTCTTT. It codes for CSPALTGNTEAFF.

The gene calls are TRBV11-2 and TRBJ2-2, with 7 nucleotides matching TRBD1. V lost 7 bases to trimming and J lost 7 bases; unmatched junction nucleotides: 6. There are 13 residues in the CDR3. In germline, CDR1 is SGHAT, CDR2 FQNNGV. The CDR3 region is CASNDRASGELFF. The CDR3 DNA is TGTGCCAGCAACGACAGGGCTAGCGGGGAGCTGTTTTTT. Full variable domain (remainder filled in from reference TRBV11-2 and TRBJ2-2): EAGVAQSPRYKIIEKRQSVAFWCNPISGHATLYWYQQILGQGPKLLIQFQNNGVVDDSQLPKDRFSAERLKGVDSTLKIQPAKLEDSAVYLCASNDRASGELFFGEGSRLTVL.

The chain recombines TRBV18 with TRBJ2-7; D is perhaps TRBD2 (6 bases). CDR3 length: 15 residues. Trimming cost V 1 base and J 2 bases, with 12 bases left between them. The germline CDR1 and CDR2 sequences are KGHSH and LQKENI. CDR3 nucleotide sequence: TGTGCCAGCTCACCACTCCCGGGACTTACCTACGAGCAGTACTTC. Its protein product is CASSPLPGLTYEQYF.

The chain links TRBV6-1 to TRBJ1-1, with unresolved D. The germline CDR1 and CDR2 sequences are MNHNS and SASEGT. V lost 3 bases to trimming and J lost 5 bases, with 16 bases between them. There are 15 residues in the CDR3. In DNA, the CDR3 is TGTGCCAGCAGTGATCAAGGAGGGTGGGGTACTGAAGCTTTCTTT. Translating it yields CASSDQGGWGTEAFF.

This CDR3 reads CATSDSGQGFAGNTIYF. CDR3 DNA sequence: TGTGCCACCAGTGATTCGGGACAGGGGTTTGCTGGAAACACCATATATTTT. The chain combines TRBV24-1 with TRBJ1-3, with 10 bases lining up with TRBD1. The CDR3 extends over 17 amino acids. Germline assignment: CDR1 KGHDR and CDR2 SFDVKD. Unmatched junction bases numbered 5, after V lost 2 bases and J lost 2 bases.

This clone was counted a single time. The chain joins TRBV7-2 to TRBJ2-1, with TRBD2 matching over 11 bases. Germline assignment: CDR1 SGHTA and CDR2 FQGNSA. Trimming cost V 3 bases and J 4 bases; bases outside gene matches: 2. This CDR3 is built from 15 residues. CDR3 amino acids: CASSFTSGGYNEQFF. CDR3 sequence (DNA): TGTGCCAGCAGCTTCACTAGCGGGGGTTACAATGAGCAGTTCTTC.

The genes are TRBV12-3 or TRBV12-4 and TRBJ2-1; tentative D call: TRBD1 (6 bases). The CDR3 sequence is 13 residues long. V was shortened by 3 bases and J by 7 bases, with 10 bases between the two germline ends. The CDR3 region is CASSFSQGNEQFF. The CDR3 DNA reads as TGTGCCAGCAGTTTCTCCCAGGGGAATGAGCAGTTCTTC.

The CDR3 bases are TGTGCCATCACCCCAGGGGGACGGAACTATGGCTACACCTTC. The encoded protein is CAITPGGRNYGYTF. The chain is built from TRBV10-3 and TRBJ1-2, with 7 bases aligning to TRBD1. Germline V lookup: CDR1 ENHRY, CDR2 SYGVKD. The CDR3 runs 14 residues. V trimming: 7 bases; J trimming: 2 bases; junction bases outside the gene matches: 7.